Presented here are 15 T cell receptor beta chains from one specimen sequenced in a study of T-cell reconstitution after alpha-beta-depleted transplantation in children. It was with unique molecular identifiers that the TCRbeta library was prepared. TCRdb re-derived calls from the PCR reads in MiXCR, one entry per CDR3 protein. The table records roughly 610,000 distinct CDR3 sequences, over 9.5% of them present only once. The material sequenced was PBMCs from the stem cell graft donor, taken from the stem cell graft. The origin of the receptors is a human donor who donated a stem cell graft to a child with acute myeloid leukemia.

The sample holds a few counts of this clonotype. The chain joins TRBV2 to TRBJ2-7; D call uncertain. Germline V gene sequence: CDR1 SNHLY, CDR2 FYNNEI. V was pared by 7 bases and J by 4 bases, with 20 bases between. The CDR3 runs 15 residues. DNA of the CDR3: TGTGCCAGCAAGCCCCAGCCCTTACCTGGATACGAGCAGTACTTC. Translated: CASKPQPLPGYEQYF.

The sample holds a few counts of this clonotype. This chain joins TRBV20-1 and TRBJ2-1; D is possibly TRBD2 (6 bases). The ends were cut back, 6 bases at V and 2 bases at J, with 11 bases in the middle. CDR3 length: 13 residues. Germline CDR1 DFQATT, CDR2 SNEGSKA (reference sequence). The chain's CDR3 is CSAEGTPYNEQFF. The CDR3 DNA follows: TGCAGTGCGGAAGGGACTCCCTACAATGAGCAGTTCTTC.

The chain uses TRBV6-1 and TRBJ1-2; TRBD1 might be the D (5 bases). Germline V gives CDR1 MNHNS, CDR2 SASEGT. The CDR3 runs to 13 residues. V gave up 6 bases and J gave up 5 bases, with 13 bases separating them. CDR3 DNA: TGTGCCAGCAGAACCGACAGCACATATGGCTACACCTTC. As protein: CASRTDSTYGYTF.

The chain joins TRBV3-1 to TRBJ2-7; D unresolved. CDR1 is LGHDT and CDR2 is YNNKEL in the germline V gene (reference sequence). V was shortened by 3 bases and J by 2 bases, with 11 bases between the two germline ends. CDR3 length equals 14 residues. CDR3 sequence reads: CASSHWTAPYEQYF. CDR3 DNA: TGTGCCAGCAGCCACTGGACGGCTCCCTACGAGCAGTACTTC.

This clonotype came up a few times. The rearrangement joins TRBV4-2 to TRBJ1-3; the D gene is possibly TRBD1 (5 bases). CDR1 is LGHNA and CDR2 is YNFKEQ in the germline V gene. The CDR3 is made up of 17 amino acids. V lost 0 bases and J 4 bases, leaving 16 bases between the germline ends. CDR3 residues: CASSQDPKGTNGNTIYF. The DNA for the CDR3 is TGTGCCAGCAGCCAAGATCCGAAAGGGACTAACGGAAACACCATATATTTT.

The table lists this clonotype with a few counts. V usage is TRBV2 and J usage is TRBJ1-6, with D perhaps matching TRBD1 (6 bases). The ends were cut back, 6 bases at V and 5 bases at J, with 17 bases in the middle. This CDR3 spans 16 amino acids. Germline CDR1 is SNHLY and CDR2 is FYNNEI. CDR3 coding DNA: TGTGCCAGCAGGGAACAGGGAGGATTTAATAATTCACCCCTCCACTTT. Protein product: CASREQGGFNNSPLHF.

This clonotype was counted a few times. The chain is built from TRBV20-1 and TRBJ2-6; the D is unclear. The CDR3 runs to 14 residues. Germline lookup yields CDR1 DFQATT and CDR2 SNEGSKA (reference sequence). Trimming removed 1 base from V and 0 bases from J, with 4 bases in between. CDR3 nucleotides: TGCAGTGCTAGAGGGGACTCTGGGGCCAACGTCCTGACTTTC. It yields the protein CSARGDSGANVLTF.

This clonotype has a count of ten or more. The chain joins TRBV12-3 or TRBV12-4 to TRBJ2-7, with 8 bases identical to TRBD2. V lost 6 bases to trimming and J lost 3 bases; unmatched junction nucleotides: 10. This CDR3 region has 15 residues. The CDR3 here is CASSRRAGGNYEQYF. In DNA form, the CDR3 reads TGTGCCAGCAGCCGCCGGGCGGGGGGTAACTACGAGCAGTACTTC.

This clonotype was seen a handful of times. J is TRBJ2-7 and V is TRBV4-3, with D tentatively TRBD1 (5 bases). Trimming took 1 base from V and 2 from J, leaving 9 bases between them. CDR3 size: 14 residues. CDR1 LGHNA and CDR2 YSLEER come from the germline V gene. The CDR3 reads CASSQGQTAYEQYF. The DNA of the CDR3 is TGCGCCAGCAGCCAAGGACAGACCGCCTACGAGCAGTACTTC.

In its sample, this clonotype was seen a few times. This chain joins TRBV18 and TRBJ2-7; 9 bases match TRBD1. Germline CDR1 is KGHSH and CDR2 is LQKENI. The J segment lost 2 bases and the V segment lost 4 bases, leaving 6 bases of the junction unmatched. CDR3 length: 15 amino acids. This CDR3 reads CASSLDRGMAYEQYF. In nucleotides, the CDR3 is TGTGCCAGCTCACTTGACAGGGGGATGGCCTACGAGCAGTACTTC.

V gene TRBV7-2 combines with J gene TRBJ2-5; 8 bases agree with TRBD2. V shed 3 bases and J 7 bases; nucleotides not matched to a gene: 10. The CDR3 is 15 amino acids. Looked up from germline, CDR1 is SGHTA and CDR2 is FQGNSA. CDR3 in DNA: TGTGCCAGCAGCTTCGCGGGACTAGGGGAGGGGACCCAGTACTTC. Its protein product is CASSFAGLGEGTQYF.

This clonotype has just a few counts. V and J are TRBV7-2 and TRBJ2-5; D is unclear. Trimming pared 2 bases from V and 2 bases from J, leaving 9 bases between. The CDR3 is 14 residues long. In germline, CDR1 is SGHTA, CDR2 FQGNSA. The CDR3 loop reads CASSLKSAQETQYF. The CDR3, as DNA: TGTGCCAGCAGCTTAAAATCCGCTCAAGAGACCCAGTACTTC.

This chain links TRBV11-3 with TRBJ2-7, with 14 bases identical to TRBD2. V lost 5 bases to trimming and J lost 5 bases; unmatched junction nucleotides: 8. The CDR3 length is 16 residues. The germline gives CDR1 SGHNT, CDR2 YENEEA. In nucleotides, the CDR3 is TGTGCCAGCAGCCCCGGACTAGCGGGAGGAAGGGACGAGCAGTACTTC. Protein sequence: CASSPGLAGGRDEQYF.

The CDR3 DNA sequence: TGCGCCAGCAGGGGGGACATCCTCCATGGCTACACCTTC. Its protein is CASRGDILHGYTF. V usage is TRBV5-1 and J usage is TRBJ1-2, with D maybe TRBD1 (6 bases). V dropped 5 bases and J dropped 6 bases, with 14 bases sitting between them. The CDR3 is made up of 13 amino acids. In germline, CDR1 is SGHRS, CDR2 YFSETQ. Complete variable domain (other parts from reference TRBV5-1 and TRBJ1-2): KAGVTQTPRYLIKTRGQQVTLSCSPISGHRSVSWYQQTPGQGLQFLFEYFSETQRNKGNFPGRFSGRQFSNSRSEMNVSTLELGDSALYLCASRGDILHGYTFGSGTRLTVV.

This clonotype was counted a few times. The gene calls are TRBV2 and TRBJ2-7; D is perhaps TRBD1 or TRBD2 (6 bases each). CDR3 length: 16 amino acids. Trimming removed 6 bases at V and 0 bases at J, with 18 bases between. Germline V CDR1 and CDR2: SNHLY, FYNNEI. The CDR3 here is CASSPQGRGGSYEQYF. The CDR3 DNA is TGTGCCAGCAGCCCCCAAGGCAGGGGAGGCTCCTACGAGCAGTACTTC. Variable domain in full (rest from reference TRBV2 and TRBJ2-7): EPEVTQTPSHQVTQMGQEVILRCVPISNHLYFYWYRQILGQKVEFLVSFYNNEISEKSEIFDDQFSVERPDGSNFTLKIRSTKLEDSAMYFCASSPQGRGGSYEQYFGPGTRLTVT.